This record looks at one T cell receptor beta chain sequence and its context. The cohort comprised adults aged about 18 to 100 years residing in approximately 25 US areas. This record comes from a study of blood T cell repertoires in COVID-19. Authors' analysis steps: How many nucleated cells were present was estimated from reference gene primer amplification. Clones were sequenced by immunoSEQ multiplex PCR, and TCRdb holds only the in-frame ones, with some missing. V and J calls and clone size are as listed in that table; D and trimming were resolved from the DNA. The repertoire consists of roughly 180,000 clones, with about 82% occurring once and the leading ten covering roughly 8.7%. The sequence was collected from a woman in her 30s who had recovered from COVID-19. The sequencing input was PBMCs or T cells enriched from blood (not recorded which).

CDR3 nucleotides: TGTGCCAGCTCACCACAAGGGACAGGGGGCGCCTATGGCTACACCTTC. This codes for CASSPQGTGGAYGYTF. The V call is TRBV18, the J call TRBJ1-2, with TRBD1 matching 12 bases. The CDR3 has 16 residues. Germline lookup yields CDR1 KGHSH and CDR2 LQKENI. The J segment lost 4 bases and the V segment lost 1 base, leaving 4 bases of the junction unmatched.